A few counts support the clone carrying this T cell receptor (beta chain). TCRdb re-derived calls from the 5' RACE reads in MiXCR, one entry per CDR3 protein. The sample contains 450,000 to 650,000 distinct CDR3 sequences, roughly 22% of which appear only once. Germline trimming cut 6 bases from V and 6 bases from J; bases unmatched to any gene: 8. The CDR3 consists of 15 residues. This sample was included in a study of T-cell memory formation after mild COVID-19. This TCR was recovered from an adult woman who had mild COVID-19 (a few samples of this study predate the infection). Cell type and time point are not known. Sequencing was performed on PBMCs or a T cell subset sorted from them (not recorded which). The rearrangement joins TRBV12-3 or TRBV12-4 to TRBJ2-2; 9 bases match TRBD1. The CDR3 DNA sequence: TGTGCCAGCAGACCCGGGACAGGGATCGCCGGGGAGCTGTTTTTT. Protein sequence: CASRPGTGIAGELFF.